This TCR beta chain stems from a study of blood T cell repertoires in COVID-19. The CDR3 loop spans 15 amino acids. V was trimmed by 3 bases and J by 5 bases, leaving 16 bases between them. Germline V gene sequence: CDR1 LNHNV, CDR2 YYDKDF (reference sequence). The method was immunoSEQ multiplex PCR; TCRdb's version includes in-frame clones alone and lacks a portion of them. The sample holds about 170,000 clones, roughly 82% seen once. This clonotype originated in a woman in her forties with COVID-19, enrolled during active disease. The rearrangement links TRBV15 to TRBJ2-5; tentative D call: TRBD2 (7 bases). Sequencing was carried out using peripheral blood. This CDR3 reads CATSSGFAGAETQYF. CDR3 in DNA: TGTGCCACCAGCAGCGGATTTGCGGGGGCTGAGACCCAGTACTTC. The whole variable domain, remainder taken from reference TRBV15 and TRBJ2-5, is DAMVIQNPRYQVTQFGKPVTLSCSQTLNHNVMYWYQQKSSQAPKLLFHYYDKDFNNEADTPDNFQSRRPNTSFCFLDIRSPGLGDTAMYLCATSSGFAGAETQYFGPGTRLLVL.